The clone carrying this T cell receptor beta chain was seen a few times. No antigen is known for it. The authors ran a second PCR of about 6 to 11 cycles using a sample-barcoded 5' primer and a J-beta primer mix. A 12-random-nucleotide template-switch adaptor tagged each cDNA molecule. Each single sample gave us at least 2.5 million CDR3-containing paired-end reads. TCRdb called the 5' RACE reads again in MiXCR, with one record for every CDR3 protein. The repertoire holds about 650,000 distinct CDR3 sequences, with about 30% as singletons. This sample is drawn from a study of blood T cells in healthy people across ages. Study findings and constraints: Higher diversity and more naive CD4+ cells were features of long-lived donors, compared to aged donors. Donor CMV status was unknown, possibly confounding expanded clonotype changes.

The germline gives CDR1 SEHNR, CDR2 FQNEAQ (reference sequence). The ends were cut back, 5 bases at V and 6 bases at J, with 13 bases in the middle. CDR3 length: 14 amino acids. This rearrangement joins TRBV7-9 to TRBJ2-2; D gene unclear. The sequenced sample was blood. This receptor was obtained from an elderly woman in good health. The CDR3 region has the DNA TGTGCCAGCAGCCCTCCCCTAGGTCCCGGGGAGCTGTTTTTT. Translated: CASSPPLGPGELFF.